This T cell receptor beta chain was recovered during a study of blood T cell repertoires in COVID-19. Study in general: Material from acute and convalescent COVID-19 was sourced from the United States, Italy and Spain.

In the original workflow: Amplification of reference gene primers provided the estimated nucleated cell counts. Generated by immunoSEQ multiplex PCR, the TCRdb table keeps only in-frame clones and is missing some. The DNA gave D and trimming, while V, J and clone size come from that table. In the table there are under 150,000 clones, approximately 84% of which are singletons. The V and J ends lost 11 bases and 4 bases respectively, with 18 bases between them. This CDR3 comprises 14 residues. The germline CDR1 and CDR2 sequences are ENHRY and SYGVKD. The rearrangement uses TRBV10-3 and TRBJ2-1, with a weak D call TRBD2 (6 bases). Sequenced input: peripheral blood. This receptor was obtained from a woman older than 75 with acute or convalescent COVID-19. Here the CDR3 DNA reads TGTGCCGCCTCCCACGGGGGTGAATACAATGAGCAGTTCTTC. It codes for CAASHGGEYNEQFF.